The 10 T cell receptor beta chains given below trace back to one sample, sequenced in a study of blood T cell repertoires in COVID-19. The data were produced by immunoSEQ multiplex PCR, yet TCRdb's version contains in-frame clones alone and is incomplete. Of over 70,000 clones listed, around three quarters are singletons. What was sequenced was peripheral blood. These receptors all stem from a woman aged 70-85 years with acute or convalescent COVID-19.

The CDR3, as DNA: TGCAGCGTCGGGGGGACTAGCGGGAGATTTGAGCAGTTCTTC. Encoded protein: CSVGGTSGRFEQFF. The chain combines TRBV29-1 with TRBJ2-1, with 14 bases fitting TRBD2. The CDR3 covers 14 residues. Per the germline V gene, CDR1 is SQVTM and CDR2 is ANQGSEA. Unmatched junction bases numbered 7, after V lost 6 bases and J lost 9 bases.

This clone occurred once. CDR3 sequence: CASSQLLAGVSGELFF. CDR3 nucleotide sequence: TGTGCCAGCAGCCAATTACTAGCGGGAGTGTCCGGGGAGCTGTTTTTT. The chain carries TRBV14 and TRBJ2-2; TRBD2 matches at 11 bases. The CDR3 totals 16 residues. Trimming removed 2 bases from V and 6 bases from J; junction bases left unmatched: 5. The germline gives CDR1 SGHDN, CDR2 FVKESK.

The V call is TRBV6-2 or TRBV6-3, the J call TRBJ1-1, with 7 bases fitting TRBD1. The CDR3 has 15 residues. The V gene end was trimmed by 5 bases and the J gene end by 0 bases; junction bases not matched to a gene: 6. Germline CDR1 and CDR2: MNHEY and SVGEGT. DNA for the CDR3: TGTGCCAGCAGTCTAAACCAGGGGGTGAACACTGAAGCTTTCTTT. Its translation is CASSLNQGVNTEAFF.

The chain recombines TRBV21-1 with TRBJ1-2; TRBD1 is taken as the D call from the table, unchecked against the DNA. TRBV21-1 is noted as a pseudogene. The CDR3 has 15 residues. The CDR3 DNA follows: TGTGCCAGCAGCAATACAAGGGGCGCAGGCTATGGCTACACCTTC. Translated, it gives CASSNTRGAGYGYTF.

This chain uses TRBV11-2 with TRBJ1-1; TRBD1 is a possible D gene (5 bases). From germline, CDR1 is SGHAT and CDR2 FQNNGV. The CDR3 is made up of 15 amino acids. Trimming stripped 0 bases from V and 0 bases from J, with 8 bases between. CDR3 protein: CASSLDPGMNTEAFF. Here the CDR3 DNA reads TGTGCCAGCAGCTTAGATCCAGGGATGAACACTGAAGCTTTCTTT.

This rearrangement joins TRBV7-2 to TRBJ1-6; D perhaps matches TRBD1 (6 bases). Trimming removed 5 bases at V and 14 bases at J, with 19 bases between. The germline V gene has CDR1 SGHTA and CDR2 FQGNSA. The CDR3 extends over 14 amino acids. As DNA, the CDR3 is TGTGCCAGCAGCCTCCGAACAGGGATTCCGACCCTCCACTTT. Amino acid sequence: CASSLRTGIPTLHF.

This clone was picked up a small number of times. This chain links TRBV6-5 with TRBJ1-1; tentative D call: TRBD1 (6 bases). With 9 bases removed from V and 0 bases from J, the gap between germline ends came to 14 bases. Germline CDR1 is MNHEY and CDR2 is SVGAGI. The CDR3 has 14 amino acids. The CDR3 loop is CASQADSLNTEAFF. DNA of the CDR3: TGTGCCAGTCAAGCGGACAGCCTGAACACTGAAGCTTTCTTT.

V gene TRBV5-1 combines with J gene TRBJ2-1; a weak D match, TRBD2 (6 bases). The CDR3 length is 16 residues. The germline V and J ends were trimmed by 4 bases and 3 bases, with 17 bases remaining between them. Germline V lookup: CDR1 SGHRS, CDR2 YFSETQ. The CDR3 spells CASSPPGLALYNEQFF. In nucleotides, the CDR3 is TGCGCCAGCAGCCCTCCGGGACTTGCGCTCTACAATGAGCAGTTCTTC.

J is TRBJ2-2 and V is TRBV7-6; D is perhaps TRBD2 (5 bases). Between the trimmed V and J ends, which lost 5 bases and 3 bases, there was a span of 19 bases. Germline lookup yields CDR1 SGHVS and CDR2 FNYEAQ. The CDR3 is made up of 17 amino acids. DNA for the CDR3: TGTGCCAGCAGCCCAATGGAGGCAGGCCTTCACACCGGGGAGCTGTTTTTT. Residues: CASSPMEAGLHTGELFF. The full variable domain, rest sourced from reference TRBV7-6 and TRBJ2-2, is GAGVSQSPRYKVTKRGQDVALRCDPISGHVSLYWYRQALGQGPEFLTYFNYEAQQDKSGLPNDRFSAERPEGSISTLTIQRTEQRDSAMYRCASSPMEAGLHTGELFFGEGSRLTVL.

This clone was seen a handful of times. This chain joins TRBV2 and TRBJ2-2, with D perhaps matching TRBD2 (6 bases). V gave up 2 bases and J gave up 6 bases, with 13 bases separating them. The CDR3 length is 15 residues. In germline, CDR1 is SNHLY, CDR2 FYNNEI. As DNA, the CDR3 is TGTGCCAGCAGTGAAACCTTTAGCGGTCCCGGGGAGCTGTTTTTT. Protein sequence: CASSETFSGPGELFF.